Presented here are 17 T cell receptor beta chains from one specimen sequenced in a study of T cells in Graves' hyperthyroidism and ophthalmopathy. The CDR3 regions of TCR beta were amplified from RNA transcripts. Carried out on the TCR CDR3, a first-round RT-PCR used the HTBI primer set. Each CDR3 protein is one row after TCRdb ran MiXCR on the multiplex PCR reads. This table has roughly 700,000 distinct CDR3 sequences, around 15% appearing once. Sequencing was performed on blood. These receptors all stem from a woman aged 18-29 years with Graves' hyperthyroidism.

The V gene is TRBV6-5, the J gene TRBJ1-1; possible D gene TRBD1, 5 bases. V lost 0 bases and J 10 bases, leaving 18 bases between the germline ends. Germline-derived CDR1 and CDR2 are MNHEY and SVGAGI. CDR3 length equals 15 residues. The CDR3 DNA sequence: TGTGCCAGCAGTTACTCGCGGGGGGTACCTGGGTTAGCTTTCTTT. It encodes CASSYSRGVPGLAFF.

This clonotype was recorded many times. The gene calls are TRBV28 and TRBJ1-1, with D possibly matching TRBD1 (6 bases). The CDR3 runs 13 residues. The germline V gene has CDR1 MDHEN and CDR2 SYDVKM. Trimming removed 2 bases from V and 6 bases from J, with 10 bases in between. The CDR3 spells CASSLVGGPEAFF. CDR3 nucleotide sequence: TGTGCCAGCAGTTTAGTTGGGGGCCCTGAAGCTTTCTTT.

This clonotype was counted many times. The gene calls are TRBV20-1 and TRBJ2-1; weak D call: TRBD2 (6 bases). Germline CDR1 DFQATT, CDR2 SNEGSKA (reference sequence). V gave up 1 base and J gave up 7 bases, with 17 bases separating them. The CDR3 is 15 residues long. In nucleotides, the CDR3 is TGCAGTGCTAGAGTACACCGGGACTTGCGGAATGAGCAGTTCTTC. Its translation: CSARVHRDLRNEQFF.

This clonotype came up many times. The V and J genes are TRBV5-1 and TRBJ2-7; 11 bases align to TRBD2. Germline lookup yields CDR1 SGHRS and CDR2 YFSETQ. The junction had 8 bases not matched to a gene; V was cut back by 1 base and J by 2 bases. The CDR3 loop spans 17 amino acids. The CDR3 region has the DNA TGCGCCAGCAGCTTGCCGCGTCTAGCGGGAGGTCCCTACGAGCAGTACTTC. Its translation is CASSLPRLAGGPYEQYF.

This clonotype occurred many times. The rearrangement joins TRBV5-1 to TRBJ2-1, with TRBD2 matching 8 bases. V shed 1 base, J shed 7 bases, and the junction held 10 bases outside the gene matches. Germline values: CDR1 SGHRS, CDR2 YFSETQ. The CDR3 is 16 amino acids. CDR3 region: CASSLPGLGPSNEQFF. Here the CDR3 DNA reads TGCGCCAGCAGCTTGCCGGGACTAGGCCCCTCAAATGAGCAGTTCTTC. Based on the CDR3 plus reference TRBV5-1 and TRBJ2-1, the full variable domain is KAGVTQTPRYLIKTRGQQVTLSCSPISGHRSVSWYQQTPGQGLQFLFEYFSETQRNKGNFPGRFSGRQFSNSRSEMNVSTLELGDSALYLCASSLPGLGPSNEQFFGPGTRLTVL.

This chain connects TRBV9 to TRBJ1-6, with 8 bases that match TRBD1. Germline V gives CDR1 SGDLS, CDR2 YYNGEE. The CDR3 has 17 residues. Trimming cost V 0 bases and J 7 bases; bases outside gene matches: 9. In DNA form, the CDR3 reads TGTGCCAGCAGCGTAGGACCCAGGACAGGGAAGAATTCACCCCTCCACTTT. This sequence encodes CASSVGPRTGKNSPLHF.

The rearrangement uses TRBV3-1 and TRBJ1-4, with D possibly matching TRBD1 (6 bases). Germline V lookup: CDR1 LGHDT, CDR2 YNNKEL (reference sequence). The CDR3 is 18 amino acids. V was shortened by 0 bases and J by 6 bases, with 20 bases between the two germline ends. The CDR3 here is CASSQDPLLGGRDEKLFF. Here the CDR3 DNA reads TGTGCCAGCAGCCAAGATCCTCTTTTGGGGGGGCGAGATGAAAAACTGTTTTTT.

The chain couples TRBV27 to TRBJ1-4; a possible D gene is TRBD1 (6 bases). Trimming took off 0 bases at V and 3 bases at J, with 11 bases between the two ends. Germline CDR1 MNHEY, CDR2 SMNVEV (reference sequence). CDR3 length: 16 residues. CDR3 DNA sequence: TGTGCCAGCAGTTTATCCGTAGGGGGGGCTAATGAAAAACTGTTTTTT. Residues: CASSLSVGGANEKLFF.

This clonotype appeared many times. This chain connects TRBV20-1 to TRBJ2-1, with TRBD2 identical over 10 bases. The CDR3 loop spans 14 amino acids. Trimming took 3 bases from V and 4 from J; bases not matched to a gene: 3. CDR1 and CDR2 (germline): DFQATT, SNEGSKA (reference sequence). The CDR3 region is CSARDSGRYNEQFF. Here the CDR3 DNA reads TGCAGTGCTAGGGATAGCGGGAGGTACAATGAGCAGTTCTTC.

Only a few counts were recorded for this clonotype. This sequence joins TRBV7-9 and TRBJ2-7; D perhaps matches TRBD2 (7 bases). This CDR3 spans 13 amino acids. V was trimmed by 6 bases and J by 4 bases, leaving 13 bases between them. CDR1 and CDR2 from the germline V gene are SEHNR and FQNEAQ (reference sequence). The CDR3 sequence: CASRAGASYEQYF. CDR3 sequence (DNA): TGTGCCAGCAGGGCGGGGGCTTCGTACGAGCAGTACTTC.

This clonotype was detected ten times or more. The chain is built from TRBV30 and TRBJ1-2; D not certain. From germline, CDR1 is GTSNPN and CDR2 SVGIG (reference sequence). CDR3 length: 13 residues. Between the trimmed V and J ends, which lost 3 bases and 1 base, there was a span of 9 bases. DNA for the CDR3: TGTGCCTGGAGCGCAGGATTTAACTATGGCTACACCTTC. Its protein is CAWSAGFNYGYTF.

This clonotype was detected many times. The V call is TRBV12-5, the J call TRBJ1-1; D ambiguous. The CDR3 is 14 residues long. V lost 7 bases, J lost 2 bases, and 14 bases lay in between. Germline V gives CDR1 LGHNT, CDR2 FRNRAP. CDR3 DNA: TGTGCTAGTGCCCCAGCCAGGCGTAACACTGAAGCTTTCTTT. It codes for CASAPARRNTEAFF.

This clonotype was observed at least ten times. The chain couples TRBV11-3 to TRBJ2-7, with 8 bases matching TRBD1. Germline CDR1 is SGHNT and CDR2 is YENEEA. The junction had 12 bases not matched to a gene; V was cut back by 3 bases and J by 5 bases. The length of the CDR3 is 16 residues. The CDR3 DNA reads as TGTGCCAGCAGCTTTCAAACAGGGGGACCTGCCCACGAGCAGTACTTC. It encodes CASSFQTGGPAHEQYF.

CDR3 protein: CASSLMGLIGDTQYF. The CDR3 DNA reads as TGTGCCAGCAGCTTAATGGGGCTTATTGGAGATACGCAGTATTTT. This chain joins TRBV7-2 and TRBJ2-3; perhaps TRBD1 as D (5 bases). CDR3 length: 15 residues. V lost 2 bases and J 5 bases, leaving 14 bases between the germline ends. The V gene's germline CDR1 is SGHTA and CDR2 FQGNSA.

There are many counts of this clonotype. This sequence joins TRBV7-9 and TRBJ2-7; 8 nucleotides align to TRBD1. Germline V gives CDR1 SEHNR, CDR2 FQNEAQ (reference sequence). The CDR3 contains 21 residues. After removal of 5 bases from V and 2 bases from J, the junction contained 26 bases not matched to a gene. The chain's CDR3 is CASSAYGQGLSGSGIAYEQYF. The CDR3 bases are TGTGCCAGCAGCGCCTACGGACAGGGTTTGAGCGGTTCGGGGATTGCCTACGAGCAGTACTTC.

The genes are TRBV6-1 and TRBJ1-2; unclear D gene. From germline, CDR1 is MNHNS and CDR2 SASEGT. Trimming shortened V by 7 bases and J by 4 bases, and 10 bases separated the two germline ends. The CDR3 runs 12 residues. The CDR3 sequence is CASNRVSYGYTF. CDR3 in DNA: TGTGCCAGCAATAGGGTTTCCTATGGCTACACCTTC.

A note on this clonotype: A much larger clone differs from this one at a single base, so this may be a read error. The chain has TRBV6-5 and TRBJ2-7, with 12 bases aligning to TRBD2. CDR1 and CDR2 (germline): MNHEY, SVGAGI. The ends lost 4 bases at V and 5 bases at J; junction bases unmatched: 9. The CDR3 extends over 16 amino acids. CDR3 sequence reads: CASSWRRTSGAHEQYF. DNA for the CDR3: TGTGCCAGCAGTTGGCGTCGGACTAGCGGGGCCCACGAGCAGTACTTC.